Below, 29 T cell receptor beta chains from the same sample are listed, as sequenced in a study of cytomegalovirus exposure and HLA in healthy donors. 60 Vbeta and 13 Jbeta primers were used in PCR. The data were produced by immunoSEQ multiplex PCR, yet TCRdb's version contains in-frame clones alone and is incomplete. The sample lists 150,000 to 200,000 clones, roughly 79% seen once, with more than 2% in the top ten. Sequenced input: PBMCs. The receptors derive from a woman in her twenties or thirties in good health and CMV-seropositive.

This clone showed up just a few times. This CDR3 reads CASRPDAGVDTEAFF. CDR3 nucleotide sequence: TGTGCCAGCAGGCCGGACGCAGGGGTGGACACTGAAGCTTTCTTT. V and J are TRBV6-5 and TRBJ1-1; D is possibly TRBD1 (6 bases). This CDR3 has 15 residues. Germline V CDR1 and CDR2: MNHEY, SVGAGI. The ends were cut back, 6 bases at V and 3 bases at J, with 17 bases in the middle.

V and J are TRBV25-1 and TRBJ1-2; 8 nucleotides align to TRBD1. CDR1 and CDR2 (germline): MGHDK, SYGVNS. The CDR3 has 16 residues. Unmatched junction bases numbered 10, after V lost 3 bases and J lost 4 bases. The CDR3, as DNA: TGTGCCAGCAGTGATCCCAAGACAGGGGAGGCCTATGGCTACACCTTC. Translated: CASSDPKTGEAYGYTF.

This clone was observed a few times. This chain connects TRBV2 to TRBJ1-1, with TRBD1 matching 8 bases. The CDR3 runs to 13 residues. CDR1 and CDR2 (germline): SNHLY, FYNNEI. V was clipped by 2 bases and J by 9 bases; unmatched bases: 5. Written as DNA, the CDR3 is TGTGCCAGCAGTGAATCATGGACAGGGAAAGCTTTCTTT. Its protein product is CASSESWTGKAFF. The whole variable domain, remainder taken from reference TRBV2 and TRBJ1-1, is EPEVTQTPSHQVTQMGQEVILRCVPISNHLYFYWYRQILGQKVEFLVSFYNNEISEKSEIFDDQFSVERPDGSNFTLKIRSTKLEDSAMYFCASSESWTGKAFFGQGTRLTVV.

This clone was counted once. The CDR3 loop reads CSVGGQEQFF. In nucleotides, the CDR3 is TGCAGCGTTGGGGGACAGGAGCAGTTCTTC. The chain joins TRBV29-1 to TRBJ2-1, with TRBD1 matching over 7 bases. Germline-derived CDR1 and CDR2 are SQVTM and ANQGSEA. CDR3 length: 10 residues. V trimming: 4 bases; J trimming: 10 bases; junction bases outside the gene matches: 1.

Only a few counts were recorded for this clone. The chain combines TRBV6-5 with TRBJ1-4; a possible D gene is TRBD1 (6 bases). This CDR3 comprises 15 residues. CDR1 and CDR2 from the germline V gene are MNHEY and SVGAGI. Trimming pared 5 bases from V and 8 bases from J, leaving 18 bases between. Here the CDR3 reads CASSTDRFLREKLFF. CDR3 nucleotides: TGTGCCAGCAGTACAGACAGGTTTTTGCGCGAAAAACTGTTTTTT.

This sequence joins TRBV13 and TRBJ2-1, with 16 bases fitting TRBD2. V lost 2 bases, J lost 4 bases, and 23 bases stayed unmatched. The V gene's germline CDR1 is PRHDT and CDR2 FYEKMQ (reference sequence). The CDR3 extends over 24 amino acids. The CDR3 DNA follows: TGTGCCAGCAGCTTAACCCTCGACCTCTCCGGGACTAGCGGGAGGGCCGCCTGGTACAATGAGCAGTTCTTC. Translated: CASSLTLDLSGTSGRAAWYNEQFF. The full variable domain, its missing parts supplied by reference TRBV13 and TRBJ2-1, is AAGVIQSPRHLIKEKRETATLKCYPIPRHDTVYWYQQGPGQDPQFLISFYEKMQSDKGSIPDRFSAQQFSDYHSELNMSSLELGDSALYFCASSLTLDLSGTSGRAAWYNEQFFGPGTRLTVL.

The genes are TRBV9 and TRBJ1-1; no firm D call. CDR1 and CDR2 (germline): SGDLS, YYNGEE. Trimming took off 4 bases at V and 5 bases at J, with 15 bases between the two ends. The CDR3 length is 14 residues. CDR3 residues: CASSPRGSDTEAFF. As DNA, the CDR3 is TGTGCCAGCAGCCCCCGAGGGTCCGATACTGAAGCTTTCTTT.

This chain uses TRBV6-5 with TRBJ2-3; D is ambiguous. The CDR3 runs to 15 residues. With 5 bases removed from V and 0 bases from J, the gap between germline ends came to 12 bases. The V gene's germline CDR1 is MNHEY and CDR2 SVGAGI. As DNA, the CDR3 is TGTGCCAGCAGTCTTACGAGATCTAGCACAGATACGCAGTATTTT. This sequence encodes CASSLTRSSTDTQYF.

V gene TRBV11-2 combines with J gene TRBJ1-5; possible D gene TRBD1, 5 bases. CDR3 length: 14 residues. The ends were cut back, 1 base at V and 4 bases at J, with 8 bases in the middle. Germline assignment: CDR1 SGHAT and CDR2 FQNNGV. CDR3 coding DNA: TGTGCCAGCAGCTTAGGGGGGACTAATCAGCCCCAGCATTTT. It specifies CASSLGGTNQPQHF.

V and J are TRBV6-5 and TRBJ2-1; 10 nucleotides align to TRBD2. Per the germline V gene, CDR1 is MNHEY and CDR2 is SVGAGI. V trimming: 0 bases; J trimming: 6 bases; junction bases outside the gene matches: 2. There are 15 residues in the CDR3. CDR3 sequence reads: CASSYSSGGLNEQFF. Written as DNA, the CDR3 is TGTGCCAGCAGTTACTCTAGCGGGGGGCTCAATGAGCAGTTCTTC.

Only a few counts were recorded for this clone. The rearrangement links TRBV19 to TRBJ1-5, with 7 bases fitting TRBD1. Germline-derived CDR1 and CDR2 are LNHDA and SQIVND (reference sequence). The CDR3 extends over 14 amino acids. The V and J ends lost 5 bases and 3 bases, in that order; junction bases with no gene match: 4. The CDR3 is CASSQGGSNQPQHF. CDR3 coding DNA: TGTGCCAGTAGTCAAGGGGGCTCCAATCAGCCCCAGCATTTT.

Comments on this clone: A junction end diverges from the germline sequence, so it may reflect a read error. V usage is TRBV14 and J usage is TRBJ2-3; the D gene is possibly TRBD1 (5 bases). Germline V gene data show CDR1 as SGHDN and CDR2 as FVKESK. The CDR3 runs 13 residues. The CDR3 loop reads CASSQVIGRVVDF. The CDR3 coding sequence is TGTGCCAGCAGCCAAGTTATTGGCAGGGTGGTGGATTTT. The entire variable domain, with the rest obtained from reference TRBV14 and TRBJ2-3, is as follows: EAGVTQFPSHSVIEKGQTVTLRCDPISGHDNLYWYRRVMGKEIKFLLHFVKESKQDESGMPNNRFLAERTGGTYSTLKVQPAELEDSGVYFCASSQVIGRVVDFGPGTRLTVL.

The CDR3 protein is CASSLLGGNEQFF. CDR3 bases: TGTGCCAGCAGTTTACTCGGCGGTAATGAGCAGTTCTTC. The genes are TRBV27 and TRBJ2-1; unclear D gene. V was shortened by 2 bases and J by 7 bases, with 9 bases between the two germline ends. From germline, CDR1 is MNHEY and CDR2 SMNVEV (reference sequence). The CDR3 has 13 amino acids.

The gene calls are TRBV2 and TRBJ2-7; TRBD1 aligns across 10 bases. The V gene's germline CDR1 is SNHLY and CDR2 FYNNEI. This CDR3 spans 14 amino acids. V lost 7 bases, J lost 6 bases, and 9 bases stayed unmatched. CDR3 sequence (DNA): TGTGCCAGCATGTCCGGGACAGGGGATTTCGAGCAGTACTTC. Translated: CASMSGTGDFEQYF.

The chain employs TRBV27 and TRBJ1-5, with D perhaps matching TRBD1 (5 bases). CDR3 length: 16 residues. Germline lookup yields CDR1 MNHEY and CDR2 SMNVEV (reference sequence). V lost 6 bases and J lost 6, with 21 bases in between. The CDR3 sequence: CASRAGPTISSQPQHF. The CDR3 region has the DNA TGTGCCAGCAGAGCGGGACCGACCATCTCGAGTCAGCCCCAGCATTTT.

The chain has TRBV19 and TRBJ1-2, with 8 bases aligning to TRBD1. The CDR3 has 15 amino acids. The trim removed 5 bases at V and 3 bases at J, leaving 8 bases unmatched. Germline V CDR1 and CDR2: LNHDA, SQIVND (reference sequence). Here the CDR3 reads CASSADRGSYYGYTF. The CDR3 DNA is TGTGCCAGTAGTGCCGACAGGGGATCGTACTATGGCTACACCTTC.

Here the CDR3 DNA reads TGCGCCAGCAGCCCAGCCCTTCTGAGGGACAGGTCTGGCTACACCTTC. As protein: CASSPALLRDRSGYTF. The V and J genes are TRBV5-1 and TRBJ1-2, with 8 nucleotides matching TRBD1. Unmatched junction bases numbered 15, after V lost 4 bases and J lost 7 bases. The CDR3 runs 16 residues. Per the germline V gene, CDR1 is SGHRS and CDR2 is YFSETQ.

This clone has only a few counts. The J gene is TRBJ1-5, the V gene TRBV7-2, with 8 bases matching TRBD1. CDR1 is SGHTA, CDR2 FQGNSA, per germline. The CDR3 covers 14 residues. V shed 5 bases and J 2 bases; nucleotides not matched to a gene: 2. CDR3 DNA sequence: TGTGCCAGCAGCCCGACAGGGGGCAATCAGCCCCAGCATTTT. Translation gives CASSPTGGNQPQHF.

This clone was detected only a few times. The gene calls are TRBV25-1 and TRBJ2-2; 7 bases are shared with TRBD1. Trimming removed 6 bases from V and 3 bases from J; junction bases left unmatched: 7. This CDR3 comprises 15 residues. The germline V gene encodes CDR1 MGHDK and CDR2 SYGVNS. CDR3 region: CASRPSDRDTGELFF. The DNA for the CDR3 is TGTGCCAGCAGACCCAGCGACAGGGACACCGGGGAGCTGTTTTTT.

The V call is TRBV10-3, the J call TRBJ1-1; 8 nucleotides line up with TRBD1. The ends lost 11 bases at V and 4 bases at J; junction bases unmatched: 6. The length of the CDR3 is 12 residues. Germline V lookup: CDR1 ENHRY, CDR2 SYGVKD. The CDR3 is CAVGQGGTEAFF. For the CDR3, the DNA is TGTGCCGTAGGACAGGGAGGCACTGAAGCTTTCTTT.

This clone was counted between two and nine times. The J gene is TRBJ1-1, the V gene TRBV5-4; D remains unclear. V shed 0 bases and J shed 0 bases, with 9 bases lying between them. The germline gives CDR1 SGHNT, CDR2 YYREEE (reference sequence). The CDR3 totals 15 residues. The CDR3 is CASSLDGNLNTEAFF. The CDR3 coding sequence is TGTGCCAGCAGCTTGGATGGCAACCTGAACACTGAAGCTTTCTTT.

This clone showed up just once. This chain connects TRBV21-1 to TRBJ2-7; TRBD2 was called by the table and not checked on the DNA. TRBV21-1 constitutes a pseudogene. The CDR3 consists of 18 residues. The CDR3 sequence: CASSKTCRRSTSRISWYF. In nucleotides, the CDR3 is TGTGCCAGCAGCAAAACGTGTCGGAGAAGCACTAGCCGAATATCTTGGTACTTC.

In DNA, the CDR3 is TGTGCCAGCAGCTTGGATAGGGGGCGGACGAATCAGCCCCAGCATTTT. This sequence encodes CASSLDRGRTNQPQHF. The rearrangement joins TRBV5-6 to TRBJ1-5; 7 nucleotides align to TRBD1. CDR3 length equals 16 residues. Germline CDR1 is SGHDT and CDR2 is YYEEEE. Germline trimming cut 0 bases from V and 4 bases from J; bases unmatched to any gene: 7.

This clone occurred a few times. The J gene is TRBJ2-3, the V gene TRBV5-1, with D maybe TRBD1 (5 bases). Trimming took off 2 bases at V and 2 bases at J, with 6 bases between the two ends. The germline CDR1 and CDR2 sequences are SGHRS and YFSETQ. The CDR3 covers 13 residues. CDR3 protein: CASSLGDTDTQYF. The CDR3 DNA is TGCGCCAGCAGCTTAGGGGACACAGATACGCAGTATTTT.

This clone is a singleton in its sample. The V and J genes are TRBV9 and TRBJ2-1, with 7 bases that match TRBD1. V dropped 0 bases and J dropped 3; count of bases not matched to a gene: 3. There are 15 residues in the CDR3. Germline CDR1 and CDR2: SGDLS and YYNGEE. The CDR3: CASSVGTGGYNEQFF. In nucleotides, the CDR3 is TGTGCCAGCAGCGTAGGGACAGGTGGCTACAATGAGCAGTTCTTC.

V gene TRBV19 combines with J gene TRBJ1-1; TRBD1 matches 7 bases. The length of the CDR3 is 12 residues. V lost 3 bases and J lost 9; bases outside the gene matches: 4. The germline V gene encodes CDR1 LNHDA and CDR2 SQIVND (reference sequence). CDR3 in DNA: TGTGCCAGTAGTATTGGGACAGCTAAAGCTTTCTTT. Its translation: CASSIGTAKAFF.

The genes are TRBV30 and TRBJ2-7; the D gene is possibly TRBD1 (5 bases). With 3 bases removed from V and 11 bases from J, the gap between germline ends came to 17 bases. This CDR3 is 12 amino acids long. The V gene's germline CDR1 is GTSNPN and CDR2 SVGIG (reference sequence). CDR3 sequence reads: CAWRQTGNREYF. The DNA for the CDR3 is TGTGCCTGGAGGCAAACAGGCAATCGGGAGTACTTC.

V usage is TRBV10-1 and J usage is TRBJ1-1; weak D call: TRBD1 (5 bases). Germline CDR1 is WNHNN and CDR2 is SYGVQD (reference sequence). Trimming cost V 6 bases and J 7 bases, with 15 bases left between them. CDR3 length: 13 amino acids. The CDR3 nucleotides are TGCGCCAGCAGGTTGGAACTGGGGGGTGAAGCTTTCTTT. This sequence encodes CASRLELGGEAFF.

The V gene is TRBV5-1, the J gene TRBJ1-1; perhaps TRBD1 as D (5 bases). The length of the CDR3 is 14 residues. V lost 3 bases and J 4 bases, leaving 13 bases between the germline ends. From germline, CDR1 is SGHRS and CDR2 YFSETQ. In DNA form, the CDR3 reads TGCGCCAGCAGCTCTTCAGGGTCCGGCACTGAAGCTTTCTTT. Its translation: CASSSSGSGTEAFF.